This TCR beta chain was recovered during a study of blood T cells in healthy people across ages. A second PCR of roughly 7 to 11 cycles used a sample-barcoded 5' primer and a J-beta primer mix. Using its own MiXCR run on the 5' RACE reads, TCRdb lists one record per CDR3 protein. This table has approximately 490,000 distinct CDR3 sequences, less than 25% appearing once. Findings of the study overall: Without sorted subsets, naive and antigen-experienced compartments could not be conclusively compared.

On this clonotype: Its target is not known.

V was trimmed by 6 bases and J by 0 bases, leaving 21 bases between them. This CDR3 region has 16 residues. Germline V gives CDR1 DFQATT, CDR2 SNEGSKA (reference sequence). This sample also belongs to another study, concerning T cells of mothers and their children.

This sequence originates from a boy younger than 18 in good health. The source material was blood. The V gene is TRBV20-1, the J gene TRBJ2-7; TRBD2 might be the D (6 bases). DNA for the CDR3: TGCAGTGCCGTAGGGTCGGGGGACCCGGGCTCCTACGAGCAGTACTTC. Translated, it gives CSAVGSGDPGSYEQYF.